Sequencing of this T cell receptor (beta chain) was carried out in a study of graft-versus-host responses after intestinal transplantation. In the study overall: After anti-thymocyte globulin induction, recipients took tacrolimus and steroids for around three years.

Of note for this clone: Antigen specificity is unknown.

The CDR3 has 14 amino acids. Germline V gene data show CDR1 as SGHNT and CDR2 as YYREEE (reference sequence). V trimming: 4 bases; J trimming: 1 base; junction bases outside the gene matches: 4. Only in-frame clones appear in the TCRdb table, and some are missing; sequencing was by immunoSEQ multiplex PCR. In the table there are more than 85,000 clones, approximately 80% of which are singletons. Findings and limits, study-wide: HvG clone declines early post-transplant were associated with peak circulating GvH levels. Within the allografts of patients who had graft-donor T cell macrochimerism, graft-versus-host to host-versus-graft clonal ratios were high. In recipient marrow, GvH clones were found, and some appeared first in ileum or blood.

Sequenced material: unstimulated CD4+ T cells sorted from spleen or lymph node cells, taken before intestinal transplant. The sequence was obtained from a human donor who received an intestinal transplant. This chain links TRBV5-4 with TRBJ1-1, with TRBD1 matching 7 bases. The CDR3 DNA is TGTGCCAGCAGCGTAAGACAGGGGAACACTGAAGCTTTCTTT. This codes for CASSVRQGNTEAFF.